The 5 T cell receptor beta chains below were found in one sample sequenced in a study of PD-1 blockade in classical Hodgkin lymphoma. Exposure to brentuximab vedotin varied, and each patient had relapsed following autologous stem cell transplantation. This table comes from immunoSEQ multiplex PCR, and its TCRdb copy is limited to in-frame clones, with some not included. The table has about 26,000 clones, roughly two thirds seen once; the top ten hold approximately 10%. The starting material was peripheral blood mononuclear cells (PBMCs), obtained before the second cycle of nivolumab. These receptors all come from a human donor with classical Hodgkin lymphoma.

This chain joins TRBV4-2 and TRBJ2-5, with 8 bases lining up with TRBD2. Per the germline V gene, CDR1 is LGHNA and CDR2 is YNFKEQ. V lost 4 bases to trimming and J lost 5 bases; unmatched junction nucleotides: 9. CDR3 length equals 15 residues. The CDR3 DNA reads as TGTGCCAGCAGCCCAGGGACGGGGGGGCGGGAGACCCAGTACTTC. Protein: CASSPGTGGRETQYF.

This clone came up a few times. This chain uses TRBV28 with TRBJ1-5, with 11 bases aligning to TRBD1. The length of the CDR3 is 16 residues. The V and J ends lost 6 bases and 4 bases, in that order; junction bases with no gene match: 8. Germline V gene data show CDR1 as MDHEN and CDR2 as SYDVKM. CDR3 region: CASSPYRDRGNQPQHF. DNA of the CDR3: TGTGCCAGCAGCCCCTATCGGGACAGGGGGAATCAGCCCCAGCATTTT.

J is TRBJ2-1 and V is TRBV4-2; D remains unclear. The CDR3 is 13 residues long. V lost 4 bases and J 4 bases, leaving 8 bases between the germline ends. Germline CDR1 LGHNA, CDR2 YNFKEQ. The CDR3 loop is CASSPDPYNEQFF. The CDR3 nucleotides are TGTGCCAGCAGCCCCGATCCTTACAATGAGCAGTTCTTC.

The gene calls are TRBV9 and TRBJ2-2; 14 bases fit TRBD2. V trimming: 3 bases; J trimming: 5 bases; junction bases outside the gene matches: 6. Germline V gives CDR1 SGDLS, CDR2 YYNGEE. This CDR3 comprises 17 residues. CDR3 sequence: CASSGIGTSGGTGELFF. CDR3 nucleotide sequence: TGTGCCAGCAGCGGGATCGGGACTAGCGGGGGTACCGGGGAGCTGTTTTTT.

The chain carries TRBV11-1 and TRBJ2-3; no clear D. V was cut by 1 base and J by 2 bases, with 7 bases left in between. Looked up from germline, CDR1 is SGHAT and CDR2 is FQDESV (reference sequence). CDR3 length: 14 residues. CDR3 in amino acids: CASSLGHPTDTQYF. For the CDR3, the DNA is TGTGCCAGCAGCTTAGGACACCCCACAGATACGCAGTATTTT.